Following are 27 T cell receptor beta chains from one sample sequenced in a study of shared clonotypes between healthy human individuals. Sequencing was performed with immunoSEQ multiplex PCR; in TCRdb, only in-frame clones are kept and a portion is missing. The sample contains around 700,000 clones, roughly 78% of which appear only once. Sequenced material: memory CD4+ T cells sorted from blood. Subset of the sample: CD45RA-negative fraction. The receptors here all came from a woman in her 30s in good health.

A few counts support this clone. The rearrangement joins TRBV25-1 to TRBJ1-2; 7 positions agree with TRBD1. J was trimmed by 4 bases and V by 0 bases; bases with no gene match: 8. The CDR3 runs to 16 residues. The germline V gene encodes CDR1 MGHDK and CDR2 SYGVNS. CDR3: CASSEYQSRDSYGYTF. CDR3 nucleotides: TGTGCCAGCAGTGAATACCAATCCCGGGACAGCTATGGCTACACCTTC.

The rearrangement links TRBV5-1 to TRBJ1-4, with 11 positions matching TRBD1. The CDR3 is made up of 15 amino acids. The germline CDR1 and CDR2 sequences are SGHRS and YFSETQ. Trimming took 4 bases from V and 5 from J; bases not matched to a gene: 4. CDR3 protein: CASSLGQGANEKLFF. CDR3 bases: TGCGCCAGCAGCCTAGGACAGGGGGCGAATGAAAAACTGTTTTTT.

The chain couples TRBV29-1 to TRBJ2-3; weak D call: TRBD2 (6 bases). This CDR3 spans 16 amino acids. The V and J ends lost 6 bases and 5 bases respectively, with 24 bases between them. CDR1 is SQVTM and CDR2 is ANQGSEA in the germline V gene. The CDR3 DNA is TGCAGCGTACAAGGACACCCGGAGGGGTATGGAGATACGCAGTATTTT. Protein sequence: CSVQGHPEGYGDTQYF.

This chain links TRBV7-3 with TRBJ1-2; no definite D call. The CDR3 has 15 residues. Trimming cost V 3 bases and J 4 bases, with 15 bases left between them. Per the germline V gene, CDR1 is SGHTA and CDR2 is FQGTGA. CDR3 DNA: TGTGCCAGCAGCTTCTCACGGGGTACCCTCTATGGCTACACCTTC. Translation gives CASSFSRGTLYGYTF.

This chain links TRBV6-6 with TRBJ2-5; D possibly corresponds to TRBD1 (6 bases). The CDR3 is made up of 16 amino acids. V dropped 4 bases and J dropped 5 bases, with 20 bases sitting between them. Germline V gene data show CDR1 as MNHNY and CDR2 as SVGAGI (reference sequence). DNA for the CDR3: TGTGCCAGCAGTTTAGGCAGGCGAACTAGGGGGGAGACCCAGTACTTC. Amino acid sequence: CASSLGRRTRGETQYF.

The rearrangement uses TRBV5-1 and TRBJ2-7; D possibly corresponds to TRBD1 (6 bases). The CDR3 sequence is 11 residues long. The germline CDR1 and CDR2 sequences are SGHRS and YFSETQ. With 7 bases removed from V and 7 bases from J, the gap between germline ends came to 12 bases. The CDR3 loop reads CASQGRREQYF. CDR3 nucleotides: TGCGCCAGCCAGGGGCGGAGAGAGCAGTACTTC.

This clone was picked up a small number of times. The chain links TRBV28 to TRBJ1-5; D remains unclear. Trimming removed 5 bases at V and 3 bases at J, with 11 bases between. The CDR3 runs 14 residues. Germline loops: CDR1 MDHEN, CDR2 SYDVKM. The CDR3 DNA reads TGTGCCAGCAGTCCGAGCAGTCCCAATCAGCCCCAGCATTTT. Its protein product is CASSPSSPNQPQHF. Filled out from reference TRBV28 and TRBJ1-5, the complete variable domain reads DVKVTQSSRYLVKRTGEKVFLECVQDMDHENMFWYRQDPGLGLRLIYFSYDVKMKEKGDIPEGYSVSREKKERFSLILESASTNQTSMYLCASSPSSPNQPQHFGDGTRLSIL.

The V call is TRBV7-9, the J call TRBJ2-7; D is ambiguous. The germline V and J ends were trimmed by 3 bases and 7 bases, with 13 bases remaining between them. This CDR3 has 13 amino acids. From germline, CDR1 is SEHNR and CDR2 FQNEAQ (reference sequence). Written as DNA, the CDR3 is TGTGCCAGCAGCTTCGGTCAGGTCTCAGAGCAGTACTTC. Translated: CASSFGQVSEQYF.

The chain joins TRBV27 to TRBJ2-1; no firm D call. Trimming shortened V by 6 bases and J by 0 bases, and 6 bases separated the two germline ends. Germline V gene lookup returns CDR1 MNHEY and CDR2 SMNVEV (reference sequence). The CDR3 extends over 13 amino acids. The CDR3 sequence is CASRPHSYNEQFF. The DNA for the CDR3 is TGTGCCAGCAGACCCCACTCCTACAATGAGCAGTTCTTC.

The CDR3 nucleotides read TGTGCCAGCAGCACCGGGACAGGGAGTGGGGCCAACGTCCTGACTTTC. This sequence encodes CASSTGTGSGANVLTF. The chain carries TRBV5-8 and TRBJ2-6; 9 nucleotides match TRBD1. Germline CDR1 SGHTS, CDR2 YDEGEE. Unmatched junction bases numbered 5, after V lost 4 bases and J lost 3 bases. The CDR3 has 16 residues.

The V call is TRBV7-8, the J call TRBJ2-3; 10 bases are a match to TRBD1. This CDR3 spans 16 amino acids. CDR1 SGHVS and CDR2 FQNEAQ come from the germline V gene. Trimming took 3 bases from V and 0 from J; bases not matched to a gene: 3. The CDR3 here is CASSLGQGISTDTQYF. The CDR3 DNA reads TGTGCCAGCAGCTTGGGACAGGGGATTAGCACAGATACGCAGTATTTT.

This clone appeared a single time. The chain couples TRBV9 to TRBJ1-4; 7 bases match TRBD1. V lost 3 bases and J lost 0; bases outside the gene matches: 8. The germline CDR1 and CDR2 sequences are SGDLS and YYNGEE. CDR3 length: 17 amino acids. The CDR3 bases are TGTGCCAGCAGCGAGGGACAGTCGATTGCAACTAATGAAAAACTGTTTTTT. Protein product: CASSEGQSIATNEKLFF.

The chain has TRBV28 and TRBJ1-1; D not certain. Deletions cut 6 bases from V and 10 bases from J, with 12 bases between. This CDR3 contains 11 residues. Looked up from germline, CDR1 is MDHEN and CDR2 is SYDVKM. CDR3 sequence: CASRTSHGAFF. The CDR3, as DNA: TGTGCCAGCAGGACGTCCCATGGAGCTTTCTTT.

The V gene is TRBV18, the J gene TRBJ1-4; 7 bases match TRBD1. CDR1 is KGHSH and CDR2 is LQKENI in the germline V gene. The CDR3 has 15 residues. V shed 2 bases and J 8 bases; nucleotides not matched to a gene: 8. The chain's CDR3 is CASSPNTGVGEKLFF. The CDR3, as DNA: TGTGCCAGCTCACCAAATACAGGGGTCGGCGAAAAACTGTTTTTT.

V usage is TRBV6-1 and J usage is TRBJ1-4, with D tentatively TRBD1 (6 bases). This CDR3 spans 12 amino acids. V lost 5 bases and J 12 bases, leaving 13 bases between the germline ends. Per germline, CDR1 MNHNS and CDR2 SASEGT. This CDR3 is CASSRGLGELFF. In DNA form, the CDR3 reads TGTGCCAGCAGTAGGGGGTTAGGAGAACTGTTTTTT.

The V call is TRBV7-9, the J call TRBJ2-3, with D possibly TRBD2 on 5 matching bases. The germline V gene has CDR1 SEHNR and CDR2 FQNEAQ (reference sequence). The CDR3 spans 18 residues. Trimming left V 2 bases short and J 2 bases short, with 20 bases between. Here the CDR3 reads CASSLTDLYPGYTDTQYF. CDR3 nucleotides: TGTGCCAGCAGCTTAACGGACTTATATCCCGGCTACACAGATACGCAGTATTTT.

In its sample, this clone was seen a few times. V usage is TRBV5-6 and J usage is TRBJ1-1; D uncertain. CDR3 size: 15 residues. With 3 bases removed from V and 2 bases from J, the gap between germline ends came to 14 bases. From germline, CDR1 is SGHDT and CDR2 YYEEEE. The CDR3 DNA reads TGTGCCAGCAGCTCTCTAACTAATTCTAACACTGAAGCTTTCTTT. Translating gives CASSSLTNSNTEAFF.

This rearrangement joins TRBV28 to TRBJ1-2; weak D call: TRBD1 (5 bases). CDR3 length equals 13 residues. Germline V gives CDR1 MDHEN, CDR2 SYDVKM. With 7 bases removed from V and 8 bases from J, the gap between germline ends came to 17 bases. DNA of the CDR3: TGTGCCAGCAACTCAGGGCGCGTCTCGGGCTACACCTTC. Its protein is CASNSGRVSGYTF.

The genes are TRBV18 and TRBJ2-1; D is undetermined. The germline V gene has CDR1 KGHSH and CDR2 LQKENI. The CDR3 has 16 amino acids. V dropped 4 bases and J dropped 10 bases, with 23 bases sitting between them. Written as DNA, the CDR3 is TGTGCCAGCTCACAAACGGAGCAGGTGCTGACTGGAGAGCAGTTCTTC. Translating gives CASSQTEQVLTGEQFF.

V is TRBV12-1 and J is TRBJ1-1. TRBV12-1 is given as a pseudogene. The CDR3 is 14 amino acids. The CDR3 here is CASVSPYGPAVAFF. The CDR3 DNA is TGTGCCAGCGTCTCTCCTTATGGCCCGGCGGTAGCTTTCTTT.

The chain is built from TRBV2 and TRBJ1-1; 7 bases match TRBD1. The trim removed 5 bases at V and 0 bases at J, leaving 21 bases unmatched. Germline values: CDR1 SNHLY, CDR2 FYNNEI. This CDR3 region has 20 residues. CDR3 DNA: TGTGCCAGCAGTTATGGTTACTCCTGGGGCAGGGACAGCTTGAACACTGAAGCTTTCTTT. Its protein product is CASSYGYSWGRDSLNTEAFF.

The chain couples TRBV19 to TRBJ1-1; possible D gene TRBD1, 5 bases. Germline CDR1 LNHDA, CDR2 SQIVND (reference sequence). Trimming shortened V by 2 bases and J by 0 bases, and 7 bases separated the two germline ends. This CDR3 has 14 residues. The CDR3: CASSISRVNTEAFF. The CDR3 nucleotides read TGTGCCAGTAGTATAAGCAGGGTGAACACTGAAGCTTTCTTT.

This chain links TRBV6-1 with TRBJ1-2; D not resolved. V gave up 3 bases and J gave up 2 bases, with 7 bases separating them. Germline V lookup: CDR1 MNHNS, CDR2 SASEGT. The CDR3 runs 13 residues. The CDR3 sequence: CASSEMENYGYTF. The CDR3 coding sequence is TGTGCCAGCAGTGAGATGGAAAACTATGGCTACACCTTC.

This chain connects TRBV28 to TRBJ2-3; a possible D gene is TRBD2 (6 bases). CDR3 length equals 14 residues. Germline V CDR1 and CDR2: MDHEN, SYDVKM. Trimming stripped 11 bases from V and 4 bases from J, with 19 bases between. The CDR3 spells CAGGGAGSSDTQYF. The CDR3 nucleotides read TGTGCCGGCGGTGGGGCGGGAAGTTCAGATACGCAGTATTTT.

The rearrangement joins TRBV4-1 to TRBJ2-7; TRBD1 matches 10 bases. V gave up 4 bases and J gave up 9 bases; unmatched junction bases: 12. The CDR3 runs to 15 residues. In germline, CDR1 is MGHRA, CDR2 YSYEKL. In DNA form, the CDR3 reads TGCGCCAGCAGCCTCACCGGGACAGGGGAGAAGGTGCAGTACTTC. Residues: CASSLTGTGEKVQYF.

The rearrangement joins TRBV6-1 to TRBJ2-5, with D tentatively TRBD1 or TRBD2 (5 bases each). The CDR3 has 14 residues. The V gene's germline CDR1 is MNHNS and CDR2 SASEGT. The V end was cut by 5 bases, the J end by 5 bases, with 15 bases between. In DNA, the CDR3 is TGTGCCAGCAGTCTCTCGCCGGGGCCGGAGACCCAGTACTTC. Protein: CASSLSPGPETQYF.

The chain employs TRBV21-1 and TRBJ2-6. TRBV21-1 is designated a pseudogene. This CDR3 spans 14 amino acids. Here the CDR3 DNA reads TGTGCCACTAGGGCCCACTCTGGGGCCAACGTCCTGACTTTC. Encoded protein: CATRAHSGANVLTF.